This entry lists 25 T cell receptor beta chains sequenced from one sample in a study of control samples from healthy donors and cancer patients. Method: immunoSEQ multiplex PCR; TCRdb's copy keeps in-frame clones and lacks some. Here the sample spans 120,000 to 150,000 clones, more than 80% being singletons. Sequencing was performed on blood. These receptors were collected from a young man in good health.

The J gene is TRBJ1-1, the V gene TRBV15; tentative D call: TRBD1 (5 bases). Trimming took off 8 bases at V and 1 base at J, with 17 bases between the two ends. The CDR3 consists of 15 residues. Germline values: CDR1 LNHNV, CDR2 YYDKDF (reference sequence). The CDR3 here is CATLRDAWGNTEAFF. Here the CDR3 DNA reads TGTGCCACCCTTCGGGACGCCTGGGGGAACACTGAAGCTTTCTTT.

V is TRBV14 and J is TRBJ2-7; D perhaps matches TRBD2 (6 bases). Per germline, CDR1 SGHDN and CDR2 FVKESK. The CDR3 contains 16 residues. V was clipped by 0 bases and J by 5 bases, with 17 bases between them. The CDR3 region is CASSQDIRRGVHEQYF. CDR3 DNA sequence: TGTGCCAGCAGCCAAGATATTAGGAGGGGCGTACACGAGCAGTACTTC.

This chain links TRBV7-2 with TRBJ1-2, with D perhaps TRBD1 (6 bases). The V gene lost 6 bases and the J gene lost 4 bases, with 18 bases spanning the gap. Looked up from germline, CDR1 is SGHTA and CDR2 is FQGNSA. The CDR3 is made up of 15 amino acids. Here the CDR3 DNA reads TGTGCCAGCAGTTCCTATCGGGGGGCTACCTATGGCTACACCTTC. Protein sequence: CASSSYRGATYGYTF.

This clone was seen once. The V call is TRBV27, the J call TRBJ2-7; 7 nucleotides line up with TRBD1. Trimming at V came to 5 bases and at J to 3 bases, leaving 13 bases not matched to a gene. The germline V gene has CDR1 MNHEY and CDR2 SMNVEV (reference sequence). The CDR3 has 16 residues. The CDR3 DNA reads TGTGCCAGCAGTCCTTGGGACAGTACCATCTTCTACGAGCAGTACTTC. This translates into CASSPWDSTIFYEQYF.

V and J are TRBV2 and TRBJ1-5; D uncertain. Looked up from germline, CDR1 is SNHLY and CDR2 is FYNNEI. Trimming removed 4 bases from V and 3 bases from J, with 13 bases in between. The CDR3 extends over 15 amino acids. CDR3 in amino acids: CASSGDFGDNQPQHF. CDR3 nucleotides: TGTGCCAGCAGTGGAGACTTCGGTGACAATCAGCCCCAGCATTTT.

The chain joins TRBV6-5 to TRBJ1-1; no firm D call. There are 13 residues in the CDR3. V shed 0 bases and J shed 11 bases, with 13 bases lying between them. Germline loops: CDR1 MNHEY, CDR2 SVGAGI. This chain's CDR3 is CASSYSQRGRAFF. CDR3 DNA: TGTGCCAGCAGTTACTCGCAGCGGGGTAGGGCTTTCTTT.

The CDR3, as DNA: TGTGCCTGTCCGGGACAGGGGAATACGCAGTATTTT. As protein: CACPGQGNTQYF. J is TRBJ2-3 and V is TRBV30; 10 bases fit TRBD1. The V gene end was trimmed by 6 bases and the J gene end by 7 bases; junction bases not matched to a gene: 4. Germline V gene data show CDR1 as GTSNPN and CDR2 as SVGIG (reference sequence). The CDR3 totals 12 residues.

The V and J genes are TRBV30 and TRBJ1-6; weak D call: TRBD1 (5 bases). Germline CDR1 GTSNPN, CDR2 SVGIG (reference sequence). The CDR3 runs to 12 residues. V was cut by 5 bases and J by 8 bases, with 10 bases left in between. The CDR3 region is CAWGDRHSPLHF. Written as DNA, the CDR3 is TGTGCCTGGGGTGACAGACATTCACCCCTCCACTTT.

CDR3 loop: CASSPFRDSTDTQYF. The CDR3 DNA sequence: TGTGCCAGCAGCCCCTTCCGGGATAGCACAGATACGCAGTATTTT. The gene calls are TRBV7-9 and TRBJ2-3; a possible D gene is TRBD2 (5 bases). V shed 5 bases and J shed 0 bases, with 12 bases lying between them. The germline CDR1 and CDR2 sequences are SEHNR and FQNEAQ (reference sequence). This CDR3 spans 15 amino acids.

This chain joins TRBV7-9 and TRBJ1-2; TRBD1 might be the D (6 bases). Germline V gene sequence: CDR1 SEHNR, CDR2 FQNEAQ (reference sequence). This CDR3 is built from 15 residues. V was trimmed by 5 bases and J by 1 base, leaving 14 bases between them. CDR3 DNA sequence: TGTGCCAGCAGCGATAACAGGGAATTTAACTATGGCTACACCTTC. It codes for CASSDNREFNYGYTF.

The chain joins TRBV5-1 to TRBJ1-3; D is perhaps TRBD1 (6 bases). The CDR3 is 15 residues long. Deletions cut 4 bases from V and 4 bases from J, with 15 bases between. CDR1 SGHRS and CDR2 YFSETQ come from the germline V gene. In DNA, the CDR3 is TGCGCCAGCAGCGTTACGGGGGCGCAGGGAAACACCATATATTTT. Amino acids: CASSVTGAQGNTIYF.

This clone turned up a few times. The chain carries TRBV5-6 and TRBJ1-6; D is ambiguous. From germline, CDR1 is SGHDT and CDR2 YYEEEE. The CDR3 is made up of 13 amino acids. V was pared by 1 base and J by 6 bases, with 5 bases between. The chain's CDR3 is CASSLWGNSPLHF. The CDR3 DNA reads as TGTGCCAGCAGCTTGTGGGGTAATTCACCCCTCCACTTT.

J is TRBJ2-7 and V is TRBV5-1; D may be TRBD1 (5 bases). V lost 1 base, J lost 3 bases, and 11 bases lay in between. CDR3 length equals 14 residues. Per the germline V gene, CDR1 is SGHRS and CDR2 is YFSETQ. CDR3 sequence reads: CASSLRQGHYEQYF. In nucleotides, the CDR3 is TGCGCCAGCAGCTTGAGGCAGGGTCACTACGAGCAGTACTTC.

This sequence joins TRBV2 and TRBJ1-1; D gene ambiguous. The CDR3 extends over 13 amino acids. V lost 4 bases and J lost 8, with 14 bases in between. Germline V gives CDR1 SNHLY, CDR2 FYNNEI. Written as DNA, the CDR3 is TGTGCCAGCAGTGTCCAACAACCGGGAGAAGCTTTCTTT. This gives the protein CASSVQQPGEAFF.

The chain couples TRBV4-2 to TRBJ2-1, with D hard to call. The CDR3 consists of 17 residues. With 0 bases removed from V and 7 bases from J, the gap between germline ends came to 19 bases. CDR1 LGHNA and CDR2 YNFKEQ come from the germline V gene. The CDR3 region is CASSQDRPPAGMNEQFF. The CDR3 DNA sequence: TGTGCCAGCAGCCAAGATCGCCCGCCCGCTGGAATGAATGAGCAGTTCTTC.

V usage is TRBV7-4 and J usage is TRBJ1-5; D unresolved. The CDR3 extends over 16 amino acids. Germline V gene data show CDR1 as SGHVT and CDR2 as SQSDAQ. V gave up 1 base and J gave up 3 bases, with 13 bases separating them. The CDR3, as DNA: TGTGCCAGCAGCTTAGATGGGTTGAAAATCAATCAGCCCCAGCATTTT. As protein: CASSLDGLKINQPQHF.

The chain carries TRBV18 and TRBJ1-1; D is possibly TRBD1 (6 bases). V was pared by 2 bases and J by 1 base, with 14 bases between. The germline CDR1 and CDR2 sequences are KGHSH and LQKENI. The CDR3 contains 16 residues. CDR3 in amino acids: CASSPTFRQENTEAFF. The CDR3 DNA reads as TGTGCCAGCTCACCAACCTTTCGACAGGAGAACACTGAAGCTTTCTTT.

This clone was counted between two and nine times. V gene TRBV6-2 or TRBV6-3 combines with J gene TRBJ2-3; 8 nucleotides align to TRBD2. This CDR3 is built from 15 residues. Germline lookup yields CDR1 MNHEY and CDR2 SVGEGT. V was clipped by 6 bases and J by 4 bases; unmatched bases: 9. The DNA for the CDR3 is TGTGCCAGCAGCCAACCTAGCGGGTACTCAGATACGCAGTATTTT. This gives the protein CASSQPSGYSDTQYF.

The chain couples TRBV19 to TRBJ1-2; 7 bases map to TRBD1. The CDR3 has 10 amino acids. Per germline, CDR1 LNHDA and CDR2 SQIVND (reference sequence). After removal of 9 bases from V and 12 bases from J, the junction contained 7 bases not matched to a gene. The DNA of the CDR3 is TGTGCCAGCAAGACAGGGCTTGACACCTTC. Protein sequence: CASKTGLDTF.

The chain couples TRBV27 to TRBJ1-5; the D is unclear. The CDR3 is 12 residues long. Per germline, CDR1 MNHEY and CDR2 SMNVEV (reference sequence). Trimming took off 2 bases at V and 9 bases at J, with 8 bases between the two ends. The CDR3 loop is CASSLPFGPQHF. The DNA for the CDR3 is TGTGCCAGCAGTTTACCGTTCGGGCCCCAGCATTTT.

This chain uses TRBV7-2 with TRBJ2-1; D is perhaps TRBD2 (6 bases). The CDR3 has 16 residues. Germline V gives CDR1 SGHTA, CDR2 FQGNSA. V lost 1 base, J lost 1 base, and 11 bases lay in between. This CDR3 is CASSLEGSGSYNEQFF. The CDR3 DNA reads TGTGCCAGCAGCTTAGAAGGTAGCGGTTCCTACAATGAGCAGTTCTTC.

The V and J genes are TRBV7-6 and TRBJ2-6; tentative D call: TRBD1 (5 bases). The V gene lost 0 bases and the J gene lost 0 bases, with 9 bases spanning the gap. This CDR3 comprises 17 residues. Germline assignment: CDR1 SGHVS and CDR2 FNYEAQ. This CDR3 is CASSLAQGSSGANVLTF. The CDR3 DNA follows: TGTGCCAGCAGCTTAGCCCAGGGCAGCTCTGGGGCCAACGTCCTGACTTTC.

This chain links TRBV5-1 with TRBJ1-6, with D unclear. There are 15 residues in the CDR3. Germline V gene lookup returns CDR1 SGHRS and CDR2 YFSETQ. V lost 0 bases to trimming and J lost 8 bases, with 12 bases between them. Here the CDR3 reads CASSLALVADSPLHF. The CDR3 nucleotides are TGCGCCAGCAGCTTGGCGCTGGTGGCGGATTCACCCCTCCACTTT.

This rearrangement joins TRBV7-3 to TRBJ1-1; D gene uncertain. The CDR3 spans 13 residues. With 0 bases removed from V and 2 bases from J, the gap between germline ends came to 4 bases. Germline lookup yields CDR1 SGHTA and CDR2 FQGTGA. In DNA form, the CDR3 reads TGTGCCAGCAGCTTAACCCGAAACACTGAAGCTTTCTTT. This codes for CASSLTRNTEAFF.

V is TRBV27 and J is TRBJ1-2; 10 nucleotides align to TRBD1. The CDR3 consists of 14 residues. In germline, CDR1 is MNHEY, CDR2 SMNVEV (reference sequence). V lost 5 bases to trimming and J lost 3 bases; unmatched junction nucleotides: 3. The CDR3 here is CASSTGTGDYGYTF. CDR3 sequence (DNA): TGTGCCAGCAGTACGGGGACAGGGGACTATGGCTACACCTTC.